The 10 T cell receptor beta chains reported below all come from one sample, sequenced in a study of blood T cell repertoires in COVID-19. Some clones are missing from TCRdb's copy, which holds only in-frame ones; the method was immunoSEQ multiplex PCR. The table shows approximately 150,000 clones, with approximately 88% occurring only once. Material for sequencing was PBMCs or T cells enriched from blood (not recorded which). Receptors originate from a man between 65 and 79 years old who had been exposed to COVID-19.

CDR3 DNA: TGTGCCAGCAGCTCATGGGACAGGACTTACTATGGCTACACCTTC. This gives the protein CASSSWDRTYYGYTF. The chain employs TRBV5-5 and TRBJ1-2; 8 bases agree with TRBD1. The CDR3 is made up of 15 amino acids. Losses at the gene ends were 3 bases for V and 3 bases for J; bases not matched to a gene: 7. The germline V gene encodes CDR1 SGHKS and CDR2 YYEKEE (reference sequence).

The chain links TRBV21-1 to TRBJ2-7; TRBD2, the table's D call, lacks a check against the DNA. TRBV21-1 is a pseudogene locus. The length of the CDR3 is 17 residues. The chain's CDR3 is CASSPKLYKRLEAEQYF. The CDR3 bases are TGTGCCAGCAGCCCGAAATTATATAAGAGATTGGAGGCCGAGCAGTACTTC.

The chain is built from TRBV3-1 (or the pseudogene TRBV3-2) and TRBJ2-1; 9 bases align to TRBD1. CDR1 is LGHDT and CDR2 is YNNKEL in the germline V gene (reference sequence). The CDR3 is 19 residues long. J lost 0 bases, V lost 0 bases, and 9 bases had no gene match. The CDR3 sequence is CASSQEAGTGRGSYNEQFF. The CDR3 DNA reads TGTGCCAGCAGCCAAGAGGCCGGGACAGGGAGGGGCTCCTACAATGAGCAGTTCTTC.

The chain recombines TRBV5-1 with TRBJ1-1; TRBD1 matches at 7 bases. The CDR3 spans 15 residues. V gave up 0 bases and J gave up 5 bases; unmatched junction bases: 7. Germline V gene sequence: CDR1 SGHRS, CDR2 YFSETQ. The DNA of the CDR3 is TGCGCCAGCAGCTTGGCGACAGGGCCGGAGACTGAAGCTTTCTTT. Its translation is CASSLATGPETEAFF.

The chain links TRBV20-1 to TRBJ2-7; D may be TRBD1 (6 bases). The germline V gene has CDR1 DFQATT and CDR2 SNEGSKA (reference sequence). With 3 bases removed from V and 2 bases from J, the gap between germline ends came to 17 bases. The length of the CDR3 is 15 residues. CDR3 sequence: CSASSPGTRPYEQYF. The CDR3 bases are TGCAGTGCTAGTTCCCCCGGGACACGACCCTACGAGCAGTACTTC.

V usage is TRBV19 and J usage is TRBJ1-1; TRBD1 is a possible D gene (6 bases). The V gene lost 9 bases and the J gene lost 1 base, with 12 bases spanning the gap. The V gene's germline CDR1 is LNHDA and CDR2 SQIVND (reference sequence). This CDR3 is 13 amino acids long. CDR3 protein: CASAPGANTEAFF. The CDR3 DNA reads TGTGCCAGCGCCCCAGGGGCGAACACTGAAGCTTTCTTT.

The chain recombines TRBV4-1 with TRBJ2-2; D gene ambiguous. V was pared by 0 bases and J by 6 bases, with 14 bases between. This CDR3 is built from 16 residues. Germline V lookup: CDR1 MGHRA, CDR2 YSYEKL. The CDR3 reads CASSQEGGGLPGELFF. CDR3 sequence (DNA): TGCGCCAGCAGCCAAGAAGGCGGCGGATTGCCCGGGGAGCTGTTTTTT.

The rearrangement uses TRBV7-9 and TRBJ1-4; 10 bases align to TRBD1. Germline lookup yields CDR1 SEHNR and CDR2 FQNEAQ (reference sequence). The CDR3 length is 14 residues. The V and J ends lost 5 bases and 5 bases, in that order; junction bases with no gene match: 2. The CDR3 DNA follows: TGTGCCAGCAGCGAGGGACAGGGGAATGAAAAACTGTTTTTT. It codes for CASSEGQGNEKLFF.

The chain employs TRBV19 and TRBJ1-1; TRBD1 matches 7 bases. V lost 7 bases, J lost 12 bases, and 14 bases stayed unmatched. The CDR3 spans 13 residues. In germline, CDR1 is LNHDA, CDR2 SQIVND (reference sequence). CDR3 amino acids: CASTTQQGFRTFF. The CDR3 coding sequence is TGTGCCAGTACTACTCAACAGGGGTTCCGTACTTTCTTT.

This rearrangement joins TRBV7-7 to TRBJ1-3, with 7 bases aligning to TRBD1. With V trimmed by 5 bases and J by 4 bases, 2 bases remained unmatched. Germline CDR1 and CDR2: SSHAT and FNYEAQ (reference sequence). The length of the CDR3 is 13 residues. DNA of the CDR3: TGTGCCAGCAGCCCGGGACAGGGAAACACCATATATTTT. Its protein product is CASSPGQGNTIYF.